The clone carrying this T cell receptor (beta chain) was recorded only once. TCRdb's copy holds only in-frame clones and misses some; the assay was immunoSEQ multiplex PCR. The repertoire includes some 150,000 clones, less than 90% of them detected once, and 3.1% sits in the top ten. The source of the sample is a study of T cell responses to AZD1222 COVID-19 vaccine. Germline loops: CDR1 SNHLY, CDR2 FYNNEI. CDR3 size: 14 residues. The V and J ends lost 7 bases and 8 bases respectively, with 20 bases between them. This specimen was peripheral blood, taken on day 0 of AZD1222 vaccination. The clonotype originates from an adult in good health. The chain links TRBV2 to TRBJ1-2; a weak D match, TRBD1 (6 bases). CDR3 coding DNA: TGTGCCAGCAAGACGGACAGATCCCCAATCGGCTACACCTTC. The encoded protein is CASKTDRSPIGYTF.